This T cell receptor beta chain came from a study of cytomegalovirus exposure and HLA in healthy donors. A word on this clone: Its antigen is undetermined.

Study-wide findings and caveats: High sensitivity and specificity were reportedly achieved when the classifier diagnosed cytomegalovirus status. There were several of the most significant clusters that appeared linked to common viral pathogens in a later analysis.

This PCR relied on a set of 60 Vbeta primers and 13 Jbeta primers. The assay was immunoSEQ multiplex PCR, and TCRdb's table has in-frame clones only and misses some. There are about 200,000 clones in the sample; 60% to 85% occur only once, and over 1.5% lies in the top ten. This receptor was identified in a girl aged 10-17 years in good health and CMV-seropositive. The sequenced sample consisted of PBMCs.

As DNA, the CDR3 is TGTGCCAGCAGGCTCGCGTCCGTGGGCACAGATACGCAGTATTTT. It is translated as CASRLASVGTDTQYF. The rearrangement links TRBV5-6 to TRBJ2-3; D gene unclear. Trimming left V 5 bases short and J 1 base short, with 14 bases between. The germline CDR1 and CDR2 sequences are SGHDT and YYEEEE. This CDR3 comprises 15 residues.